Listed here are 21 T cell receptor beta chains from one sample, sequenced in a study of cytomegalovirus exposure and HLA in healthy donors. PCR primers comprised 60 Vbeta and 13 Jbeta primers. The data were produced by immunoSEQ multiplex PCR, yet TCRdb's version contains in-frame clones alone and is incomplete. The data contain around 160,000 clones, approximately 80% of them seen just once; the ten biggest clones take up around 3%. Input material: PBMCs. The source of these receptors is a woman aged 40 to 55 in good health and CMV-seropositive.

The chain is built from TRBV6-5 and TRBJ1-6, with a possible D match to TRBD1 (5 bases). V was trimmed by 8 bases and J by 7 bases, leaving 15 bases between them. CDR1 and CDR2 from the germline V gene are MNHEY and SVGAGI. The CDR3 contains 14 residues. The CDR3 loop reads CASGVGGRNSPLHF. CDR3 nucleotide sequence: TGTGCCAGCGGGGTGGGGGGGAGGAATTCACCCCTCCACTTT.

The sample holds one count of this clone. This chain connects TRBV27 to TRBJ1-2; D is possibly TRBD1 (5 bases). The CDR3 runs 15 residues. The V end was cut by 3 bases, the J end by 4 bases, with 15 bases between. Looked up from germline, CDR1 is MNHEY and CDR2 is SMNVEV (reference sequence). The CDR3, as DNA: TGTGCCAGCAGTTTTCGCAGTTATCAGGGCTATGGCTACACCTTC. This codes for CASSFRSYQGYGYTF.

V usage is TRBV7-7 and J usage is TRBJ2-1, with 7 nucleotides matching TRBD2. V trimming: 6 bases; J trimming: 9 bases; junction bases outside the gene matches: 8. The CDR3 consists of 13 residues. CDR1 is SSHAT and CDR2 is FNYEAQ in the germline V gene (reference sequence). The CDR3 DNA reads as TGTGCCAGCAGTTTTGAGCGGGACGGTGAGCAGTTCTTC. As protein: CASSFERDGEQFF.

The chain is built from TRBV6-1 and TRBJ1-3; 8 positions agree with TRBD1. Germline V gene lookup returns CDR1 MNHNS and CDR2 SASEGT. The ends lost 3 bases at V and 5 bases at J; junction bases unmatched: 3. The CDR3 is made up of 14 amino acids. The CDR3 DNA is TGTGCCAGCAGTGATGGACAGGGAAGAAACACCATATATTTT. It is translated as CASSDGQGRNTIYF.

V and J are TRBV29-1 and TRBJ1-1, with D possibly matching TRBD1 (5 bases). This CDR3 spans 15 amino acids. Trimming removed 7 bases from V and 0 bases from J, with 18 bases in between. Germline assignment: CDR1 SQVTM and CDR2 ANQGSEA. The CDR3, as DNA: TGCAGCGCACCAGGAGCAGGGAGGGTGAACACTGAAGCTTTCTTT. As protein: CSAPGAGRVNTEAFF.

Details on this clone: Within the sample, other DNA sequences also encode this same CDR3. The rearrangement uses TRBV6-5 and TRBJ2-7, with unresolved D. The CDR3 extends over 15 amino acids. With 3 bases removed from V and 1 base from J, the gap between germline ends came to 13 bases. Looked up from germline, CDR1 is MNHEY and CDR2 is SVGAGI. The CDR3 loop reads CASSYSHLPSYEQYF. CDR3 DNA: TGTGCCAGCAGTTATAGCCACTTGCCTTCCTACGAGCAGTACTTC.

The genes are TRBV27 and TRBJ1-2; D not certain. Per germline, CDR1 MNHEY and CDR2 SMNVEV (reference sequence). The CDR3 is 14 residues long. Trimming stripped 0 bases from V and 4 bases from J, with 9 bases between. CDR3 sequence reads: CASSLSPQVYGYTF. CDR3 sequence (DNA): TGTGCCAGCAGTTTATCGCCACAAGTCTATGGCTACACCTTC.

The genes are TRBV2 and TRBJ2-3, with D maybe TRBD2 (6 bases). Trimming cost V 5 bases and J 1 base, with 13 bases left between them. Per the germline V gene, CDR1 is SNHLY and CDR2 is FYNNEI. The CDR3 has 15 residues. Here the CDR3 DNA reads TGTGCCAGCAGTCCAGGAGGGCCAGGCACAGATACGCAGTATTTT. Translating it yields CASSPGGPGTDTQYF.

The chain employs TRBV28 and TRBJ2-6; 8 bases line up with TRBD1. The CDR3 length is 21 residues. V lost 5 bases and J lost 0; bases outside the gene matches: 18. The germline V gene encodes CDR1 MDHEN and CDR2 SYDVKM. CDR3 bases: TGTGCCAGCAGTCCCCCGACAGGGGCCGCCCGAGAGACCTCTGGGGCCAACGTCCTGACTTTC. Translating gives CASSPPTGAARETSGANVLTF.

This clone was seen more than once but under ten times. The genes are TRBV6-4 and TRBJ1-2; 10 bases align to TRBD1. After removal of 4 bases from V and 4 bases from J, the junction contained 3 bases not matched to a gene. This CDR3 comprises 14 residues. Looked up from germline, CDR1 is MRHNA and CDR2 is SNTAGT. CDR3 loop: CASSGGQGSYGYTF. The CDR3 coding sequence is TGTGCCAGCAGTGGGGGACAGGGGAGCTATGGCTACACCTTC.

The V gene is TRBV7-2, the J gene TRBJ2-7; 7 bases are shared with TRBD2. Unmatched junction bases numbered 10, after V lost 1 base and J lost 4 bases. CDR3 size: 16 residues. Germline V gene data show CDR1 as SGHTA and CDR2 as FQGNSA. CDR3 sequence reads: CASSLVAAGREYEQYF. The CDR3 DNA reads TGTGCCAGCAGCTTAGTGGCCGCGGGGAGGGAGTACGAGCAGTACTTC.

The rearrangement joins TRBV7-6 to TRBJ2-7; 11 bases align to TRBD1. Per the germline V gene, CDR1 is SGHVS and CDR2 is FNYEAQ. The CDR3 runs 14 residues. V shed 5 bases and J 7 bases; nucleotides not matched to a gene: 7. CDR3 nucleotides: TGTGCCAGCAGCCCCGGGACAGGGGGGAGAGAGCAGTACTTC. As protein: CASSPGTGGREQYF.

The genes are TRBV13 and TRBJ2-3; no firm D call. Looked up from germline, CDR1 is PRHDT and CDR2 is FYEKMQ (reference sequence). V was cut by 3 bases and J by 4 bases, with 8 bases left in between. The CDR3 is made up of 13 amino acids. CDR3 nucleotide sequence: TGTGCCAGCAGCTTCCGAAGAGCAGATACGCAGTATTTT. Translating gives CASSFRRADTQYF.

In its sample, this clone was seen once. V usage is TRBV28 and J usage is TRBJ1-2; 9 nucleotides agree with TRBD1. Germline V gene lookup returns CDR1 MDHEN and CDR2 SYDVKM. This CDR3 is built from 15 residues. The junction had 5 bases not matched to a gene; V was cut back by 6 bases and J by 0 bases. CDR3: CASRKTGGANYGYTF. CDR3 nucleotides: TGTGCCAGCAGAAAGACAGGGGGAGCTAACTATGGCTACACCTTC.

This clone was seen only a few times. The chain has TRBV11-2 and TRBJ2-5; 7 bases map to TRBD1. The CDR3 loop spans 15 amino acids. CDR1 is SGHAT, CDR2 FQNNGV, per germline. V shed 5 bases and J 6 bases; nucleotides not matched to a gene: 12. In DNA form, the CDR3 reads TGTGCCAGCAGCCCCCGGTGGAACAGGGGCCAGACCCAGTACTTC. This translates into CASSPRWNRGQTQYF.

The V gene is TRBV9, the J gene TRBJ2-7, with 9 bases lining up with TRBD2. The CDR3 totals 16 residues. The germline V gene encodes CDR1 SGDLS and CDR2 YYNGEE. V lost 2 bases and J lost 4; bases outside the gene matches: 10. CDR3: CASSVSGSGSIYEQYF. The CDR3 region has the DNA TGTGCCAGCAGCGTGTCCGGTAGCGGGAGTATATACGAGCAGTACTTC.

This chain connects TRBV6-5 to TRBJ2-1, with 9 bases that match TRBD2. V lost 2 bases, J lost 7 bases, and 9 bases stayed unmatched. This CDR3 spans 16 amino acids. From germline, CDR1 is MNHEY and CDR2 SVGAGI. The CDR3 loop is CASSYLGTSLPNEQFF. The CDR3, as DNA: TGTGCCAGCAGTTACCTCGGGACTAGCCTTCCAAATGAGCAGTTCTTC.

This chain connects TRBV4-2 to TRBJ1-2; D unclear. V was pared by 4 bases and J by 2 bases, with 14 bases between. The germline gives CDR1 LGHNA, CDR2 YNFKEQ. The length of the CDR3 is 15 residues. The CDR3 DNA sequence: TGTGCCAGCAGCCTCCGAGCGGCGCTAAACTATGGCTACACCTTC. Its translation is CASSLRAALNYGYTF.

In its sample, this clone was seen once. The chain joins TRBV11-3 to TRBJ2-7; 9 nucleotides align to TRBD1. There are 15 residues in the CDR3. V was pared by 4 bases and J by 2 bases, with 6 bases of the junction left unmatched. The germline V gene encodes CDR1 SGHNT and CDR2 YENEEA. The chain's CDR3 is CASSSGQGSTYEQYF. The CDR3 nucleotides are TGTGCCAGCAGCTCTGGACAGGGGTCGACCTACGAGCAGTACTTC.

The rearrangement joins TRBV5-5 to TRBJ1-1; D is undetermined. The CDR3 extends over 14 amino acids. Trimming took 0 bases from V and 1 from J, leaving 7 bases between them. Germline V CDR1 and CDR2: SGHKS, YYEKEE (reference sequence). Here the CDR3 DNA reads TGTGCCAGCAGCTTGGCTCATAGGAACACTGAAGCTTTCTTT. Its translation: CASSLAHRNTEAFF.

The chain uses TRBV11-3 and TRBJ2-1, with TRBD2 matching over 9 bases. Germline V lookup: CDR1 SGHNT, CDR2 YENEEA. The CDR3 has 16 amino acids. The V and J ends lost 2 bases and 5 bases, in that order; junction bases with no gene match: 7. The CDR3: CASSLKGSGSDNEQFF. In DNA form, the CDR3 reads TGTGCCAGCAGCTTAAAGGGTAGCGGGAGCGACAATGAGCAGTTCTTC.